Listed below are T cell receptor beta chains from one sample, sequenced in a study of blood T cell repertoires in COVID-19. Using immunoSEQ multiplex PCR, the repertoire was profiled, and TCRdb retains in-frame clones only, with some absent. The sample lists 120,000 or so clones; around nine tenths were seen once. Sequencing used peripheral blood. The receptors derive from a human donor in a cohort sampled during active COVID-19. CDR3s include the opening cysteine and the closing phenylalanine or tryptophan. A D gene is named only where the DNA matches it firmly. Size is stated for part of the rows, as once, few or many counts, or as a class when the clone is expanded.

j_gene: TRBJ2-2; v_gene: TRBV9; abundance: -; d_gene: TRBD2; CDR3nt: TGTGCCAGCAGCGTCTGGCAAGTTTCTAGCGGGAGGAACACCGGGGAGCTGTTTTTT; CDR3aa: CASSVWQVSSGRNTGELFF
j_gene: TRBJ2-7; v_gene: TRBV28; abundance: -; d_gene: -; CDR3nt: TGTGCCAGCAAGAGGGGGATCCACGAGCAGTACTTC; CDR3aa: CASKRGIHEQYF
j_gene: TRBJ1-4; v_gene: TRBV5-5; abundance: -; d_gene: TRBD1; CDR3nt: TGTGCCAGCAGCAAGGGACAGGGCTCTAATGAAAAACTGTTTTTT; CDR3aa: CASSKGQGSNEKLFF
j_gene: TRBJ2-5; v_gene: TRBV10-2; abundance: -; d_gene: TRBD1; CDR3nt: TGCGCCAGCAGGGTGGACAGGGCGTTCGAGACCCAGTACTTC; CDR3aa: CASRVDRAFETQYF
j_gene: TRBJ2-2; v_gene: TRBV29-1; abundance: -; d_gene: -; CDR3nt: TGCAGCGTTCGAATAGGGGACGGGGAGCTGTTTTTT; CDR3aa: CSVRIGDGELFF
j_gene: TRBJ2-7; v_gene: TRBV19; abundance: -; d_gene: -; CDR3nt: TGTGCCAGCCCCAAGGACACCCCCTACGAGCAGTACTTC; CDR3aa: CASPKDTPYEQYF
j_gene: TRBJ1-3; v_gene: TRBV6-1; abundance: -; d_gene: -; CDR3nt: TGTGCCAGCAGTGAAGCGCGGGGTTTCTCTGGAAACACCATATATTTT; CDR3aa: CASSEARGFSGNTIYF
j_gene: TRBJ2-1; v_gene: TRBV30; abundance: -; d_gene: -; CDR3nt: TGTGCCTGGAGCATATCGGCCTACAATGAGCAGTTCTTC; CDR3aa: CAWSISAYNEQFF
j_gene: TRBJ2-1; v_gene: TRBV9; abundance: -; d_gene: -; CDR3nt: TGTGCCAGCAGCGTAGTTAATGACAATGAGCAGTTCTTC; CDR3aa: CASSVVNDNEQFF
j_gene: TRBJ2-3; v_gene: TRBV24-1; abundance: -; d_gene: TRBD2; CDR3nt: TGTGCCACCAGAGAAAGGGACTACAGTACGCAGTATTTT; CDR3aa: CATRERDYSTQYF
j_gene: TRBJ2-1; v_gene: TRBV4-1; abundance: -; d_gene: TRBD2; CDR3nt: TGCGCCAGCAGCCAAGACCGGACTAGCGGGAGGGATCGGGATGAGCAGTTCTTC; CDR3aa: CASSQDRTSGRDRDEQFF
j_gene: TRBJ2-7; v_gene: TRBV4-1; abundance: many; d_gene: -; CDR3nt: TGCGCCAGCAGCCAAGATAGTCGGTACGAGCAGTACTTC; CDR3aa: CASSQDSRYEQYF
j_gene: TRBJ2-2; v_gene: TRBV5-5; abundance: -; d_gene: TRBD1; CDR3nt: TGTGCCAGCAGCTGGGACAGGGAGGGCGGGGAGCTGTTTTTT; CDR3aa: CASSWDREGGELFF
j_gene: TRBJ1-2; v_gene: TRBV2; abundance: -; d_gene: -; CDR3nt: TGTGCCAGCAGTGTTGGGCGCCGAAGTGTAGGCTACACCTTC; CDR3aa: CASSVGRRSVGYTF
j_gene: TRBJ2-1; v_gene: TRBV10-3; abundance: -; d_gene: TRBD2; CDR3nt: TGTGCCATCAGTGAGCCTAGCGGGTTCGACAATGAGCAGTTCTTC; CDR3aa: CAISEPSGFDNEQFF
j_gene: TRBJ2-1; v_gene: TRBV12-5; abundance: -; d_gene: -; CDR3nt: TGTGCTAGTGGTTTGGTTCTTTTTAGGGAGGCGTTCTTC; CDR3aa: CASGLVLFREAFF
j_gene: TRBJ2-7; v_gene: TRBV28; abundance: -; d_gene: -; CDR3nt: TGTGCCAGCAGTTTATTAGCGGCAGGAGCCTACGAGCAGTACTTC; CDR3aa: CASSLLAAGAYEQYF
j_gene: TRBJ2-3; v_gene: TRBV20-1; abundance: once; d_gene: -; CDR3nt: TGCAGTGCAAGTCCGGGCGGGGGCGCAGATACGCAGTATTTT; CDR3aa: CSASPGGGADTQYF
j_gene: TRBJ2-1; v_gene: TRBV2; abundance: -; d_gene: -; CDR3nt: TGTGCCAGCAGCTTAGCGGTCTCGGGCCCCTACAATGAGCAGTTCTTC; CDR3aa: CASSLAVSGPYNEQFF
j_gene: TRBJ2-1; v_gene: TRBV4-1; abundance: -; d_gene: -; CDR3nt: TGCGCCTCACGTGATTCGGTCGGCTCCTACAATGAGCAGTTCTTC; CDR3aa: CASRDSVGSYNEQFF
j_gene: TRBJ1-1; v_gene: TRBV6-5; abundance: -; d_gene: -; CDR3nt: TGTGCCAGCATTAGGACAGCAAACTGGAACACTGAAGCTTTCTTT; CDR3aa: CASIRTANWNTEAFF
j_gene: TRBJ1-1; v_gene: TRBV7-9; abundance: once; d_gene: TRBD1; CDR3nt: TGTGCCAGCATTAAGCCTGGGACAGCTAGCACTGAAGCTTTCTTT; CDR3aa: CASIKPGTASTEAFF
j_gene: TRBJ2-1; v_gene: TRBV27; abundance: -; d_gene: -; CDR3nt: TGTGCCAGCAGTTTCGGAGGGCCTCTCTACAATGAGCAGTTCTTC; CDR3aa: CASSFGGPLYNEQFF
j_gene: TRBJ2-2; v_gene: TRBV6-5; abundance: -; d_gene: -; CDR3nt: TGTGCCAGCAGTTACTATGGGGGCGGGAACACCGGGGAGCTGTTTTTT; CDR3aa: CASSYYGGGNTGELFF
j_gene: TRBJ2-1; v_gene: TRBV19; abundance: -; d_gene: -; CDR3nt: TGTGCCAGTAGCCTTACAGCCCGCAGGGAGCAGTTCTTC; CDR3aa: CASSLTARREQFF
j_gene: TRBJ1-5; v_gene: TRBV28; abundance: many; d_gene: TRBD1; CDR3nt: TGTGCCAGCAGACCGACAGGGTTGAGCAATCAGCCCCAGCATTTT; CDR3aa: CASRPTGLSNQPQHF
j_gene: TRBJ2-2; v_gene: TRBV5-1; abundance: -; d_gene: -; CDR3nt: TGCGCCAGCAGCTTGGGGAGATCCACCGGGGAGCTGTTTTTT; CDR3aa: CASSLGRSTGELFF
j_gene: TRBJ1-6; v_gene: TRBV7-8; abundance: -; d_gene: TRBD1; CDR3nt: TGTGCCAGCAGCCGACAGGGGGCTTCTCGGTCACCCCTCCACTTT; CDR3aa: CASSRQGASRSPLHF
j_gene: TRBJ2-1; v_gene: TRBV18; abundance: -; d_gene: -; CDR3nt: TGTGCCAGCTCACCACCCCCGTGGGGCTTCTACAATGAGCAGTTCTTC; CDR3aa: CASSPPPWGFYNEQFF
j_gene: TRBJ1-5; v_gene: TRBV29-1; abundance: -; d_gene: TRBD1; CDR3nt: TGCAGCGTGGGGGGACAGGCAGGGGCCCAGCATTTT; CDR3aa: CSVGGQAGAQHF
j_gene: TRBJ2-7; v_gene: TRBV6-2/TRBV6-3; abundance: few; d_gene: TRBD2; CDR3nt: TGTGCCAGCAGTCTTAGCGGGGGAAGCTCCTACGAGCAGTACTTC; CDR3aa: CASSLSGGSSYEQYF
j_gene: TRBJ1-4; v_gene: TRBV6-1; abundance: -; d_gene: TRBD1; CDR3nt: TGTGCCAGCAGTGAAACGAGGACAGGGACCCTGTTTTTT; CDR3aa: CASSETRTGTLFF